This TCR beta chain was retrieved from a study of blood T cell repertoires in COVID-19. About the research overall: Researchers got acute and convalescent COVID-19 samples from the United States, Italy and Spain. Sample material is recorded as cDNA or gDNA derived from T cells, B-cell-depleted T cells, or PBMCs.

The V gene lost 2 bases and the J gene lost 4 bases, with 11 bases spanning the gap. The CDR3 consists of 15 residues. Germline CDR1 and CDR2: MNHEY and SVGAGI. Authors' data handling: For nucleated cells, counts were estimated from reference gene primer amplification. TCRdb's copy holds only in-frame clones and misses some; the assay was immunoSEQ multiplex PCR. D and trimming come from the DNA, and the V and J calls and clone size come from that table. The sample contains approximately 61,000 clones, approximately 83% of which appear only once. Sequencing input: peripheral blood. This receptor was identified in a human donor in a cohort sampled during active COVID-19. This rearrangement joins TRBV6-5 to TRBJ2-2; unclear D gene. As DNA, the CDR3 is TGTGCCAGCAGTTACGAGAGCCGCGGCACCGGGGAGCTGTTTTTT. Its protein product is CASSYESRGTGELFF.